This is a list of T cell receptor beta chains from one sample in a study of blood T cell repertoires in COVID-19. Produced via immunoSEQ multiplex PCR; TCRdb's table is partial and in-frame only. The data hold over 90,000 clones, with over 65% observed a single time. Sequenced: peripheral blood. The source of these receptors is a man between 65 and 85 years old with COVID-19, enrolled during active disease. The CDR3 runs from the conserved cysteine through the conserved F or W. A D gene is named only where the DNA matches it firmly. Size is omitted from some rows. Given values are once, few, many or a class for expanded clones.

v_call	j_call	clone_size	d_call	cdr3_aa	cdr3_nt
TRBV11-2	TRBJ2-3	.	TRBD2	CASSLASGRSTDTQYF	TGTGCCAGCAGCTTAGCCAGCGGGAGGAGCACAGATACGCAGTATTTT
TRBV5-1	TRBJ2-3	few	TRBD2	CASSPGLVLQDTQYF	TGCGCCAGCAGCCCGGGACTAGTTTTACAAGATACGCAGTATTTT
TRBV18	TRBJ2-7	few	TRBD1	CASSPSGTGYEQYF	TGTGCCAGCTCACCTTCCGGGACAGGGTACGAGCAGTACTTC
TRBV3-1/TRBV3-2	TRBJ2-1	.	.	CASSQLIGIYNEQFF	TGTGCCAGCAGCCAGCTGATCGGGATTTACAATGAGCAGTTCTTC
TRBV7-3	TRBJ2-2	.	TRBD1	CASSLGQYTGELFF	TGTGCCAGCAGCTTGGGACAGTACACCGGGGAGCTGTTTTTT
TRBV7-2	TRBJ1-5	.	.	CASSWGRSNQPQHF	TGTGCCAGCAGTTGGGGGCGGAGCAATCAGCCCCAGCATTTT
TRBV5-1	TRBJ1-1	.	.	CASRGRGSEAFF	TGCGCCAGCAGGGGGCGGGGCTCTGAAGCTTTCTTT
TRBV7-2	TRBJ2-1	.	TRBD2	CASSPGLATSNEQFF	TGTGCCAGCAGCCCGGGACTAGCGACCTCCAATGAGCAGTTCTTC
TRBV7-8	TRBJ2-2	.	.	CASSLGGALGGELFF	TGTGCCAGCAGCTTAGGAGGAGCCCTCGGCGGGGAGCTGTTTTTT
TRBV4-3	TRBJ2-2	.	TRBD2	CASSRDYRNTGELFF	TGCGCCAGCAGCCGGGACTACCGAAACACCGGGGAGCTGTTTTTT
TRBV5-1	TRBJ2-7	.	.	CASSLALQGPYEQYF	TGCGCCAGCAGCTTGGCGTTGCAGGGCCCCTACGAGCAGTACTTC
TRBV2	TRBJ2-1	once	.	CASSQEPSPFF	TGTGCCAGCAGCCAGGAACCATCCCCGTTCTTC
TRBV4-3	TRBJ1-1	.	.	CASSQGPGMNTEAFF	TGCGCCAGCAGCCAAGGCCCAGGAATGAACACTGAAGCTTTCTTT
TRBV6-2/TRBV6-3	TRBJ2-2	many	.	CASSPRGTGELFF	TGTGCCAGCAGTCCACGGGGGACCGGGGAGCTGTTTTTT